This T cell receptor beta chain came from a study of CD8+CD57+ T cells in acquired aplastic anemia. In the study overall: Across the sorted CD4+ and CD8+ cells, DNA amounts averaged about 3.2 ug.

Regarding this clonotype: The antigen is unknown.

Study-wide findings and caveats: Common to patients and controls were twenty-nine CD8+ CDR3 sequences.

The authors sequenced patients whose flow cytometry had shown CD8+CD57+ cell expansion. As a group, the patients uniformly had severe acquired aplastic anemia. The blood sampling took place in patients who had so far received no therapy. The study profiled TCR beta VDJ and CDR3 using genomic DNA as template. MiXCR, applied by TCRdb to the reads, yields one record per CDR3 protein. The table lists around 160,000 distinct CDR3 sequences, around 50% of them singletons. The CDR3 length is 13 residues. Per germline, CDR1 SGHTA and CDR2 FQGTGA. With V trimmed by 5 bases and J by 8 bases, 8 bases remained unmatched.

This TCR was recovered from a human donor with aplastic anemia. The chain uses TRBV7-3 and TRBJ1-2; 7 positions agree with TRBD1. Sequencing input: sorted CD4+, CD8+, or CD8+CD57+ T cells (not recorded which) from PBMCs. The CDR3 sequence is CASSPSTGVGYTF. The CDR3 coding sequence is TGTGCCAGCAGCCCCAGCACAGGGGTCGGCTACACCTTC.